This is a list of T cell receptor beta chains from one sample in a study of T cell responses to AZD1222 COVID-19 vaccine. The table came from immunoSEQ multiplex PCR; TCRdb's copy has only in-frame clones and leaves some out. The sample includes roughly 93,000 clones, 85% to 90% of them seen just once. The sequences come from peripheral blood, collected on day 0 of AZD1222 vaccination. The receptors stem from an adult in good health. Both conserved end residues are part of each CDR3. A D gene is named only where the DNA matches it firmly. Not all rows give a size; the values are once, few, many and, for expanded clones, a class.

J: TRBJ1-3
size: NA
V: TRBV1
D: NA
DNA: TGCACCAGCAGCCTGCGGGGGAGGACAGGGGACTCTGGAAACACCATATATTTT
CDR3: CTSSLRGRTGDSGNTIYF

J: TRBJ2-3
size: NA
V: TRBV30
D: NA
DNA: TGTGCCTGGGGTAGTCCCTCTAATACGCAGTATTTT
CDR3: CAWGSPSNTQYF

J: TRBJ1-3
size: NA
V: TRBV11-2
D: NA
DNA: TGTGCCAGCAGCTTAGCTGCGGTAGGAAACACCATATATTTT
CDR3: CASSLAAVGNTIYF

J: TRBJ1-1
size: NA
V: TRBV28
D: NA
DNA: TGTGCCAGCCATTGGGCGCCGAAGAACACTGAAGCTTTCTTT
CDR3: CASHWAPKNTEAFF

J: TRBJ2-2
size: NA
V: TRBV11-3
D: NA
DNA: TGTGCCAGCAGCCCAGGACGGGAGTACACCGGGGAGCTGTTTTTT
CDR3: CASSPGREYTGELFF

J: TRBJ1-6
size: NA
V: TRBV10-3
D: NA
DNA: TGTGCCATCAGTGAGTCGAGCAATTGGAATTCACCCCTCCACTTT
CDR3: CAISESSNWNSPLHF

J: TRBJ1-1
size: NA
V: TRBV5-4
D: NA
DNA: TGTGCCAGCAGCACCCGAGGTGGGGCGGGAGCTTTCTTT
CDR3: CASSTRGGAGAFF

J: TRBJ2-3
size: NA
V: TRBV9
D: TRBD1
DNA: TGTGCCAGCAGCTTCTCGCCGGGACAGGGGGCGCGCACAGATACGCAGTATTTT
CDR3: CASSFSPGQGARTDTQYF

J: TRBJ2-1
size: NA
V: TRBV7-9
D: TRBD2
DNA: TGTGCCAGCAGGCTAGCGGGCGAAGAGCAGTTCTTC
CDR3: CASRLAGEEQFF

J: TRBJ2-1
size: NA
V: TRBV20-1
D: NA
DNA: TGCAGTGCTAGTCTACCCGACAATGAGCAGTTCTTC
CDR3: CSASLPDNEQFF

J: TRBJ1-2
size: NA
V: TRBV7-2
D: TRBD1
DNA: TGTGCCAGCAGCCCCCACACAGGGGGCTTTGGCTACACCTTC
CDR3: CASSPHTGGFGYTF

J: TRBJ2-1
size: NA
V: TRBV6-1
D: NA
DNA: TGTGCCAGCAGTGAATTTGTACAGGGCCCCTACAATGAGCAGTTCTTC
CDR3: CASSEFVQGPYNEQFF

J: TRBJ2-7
size: NA
V: TRBV28
D: NA
DNA: TGTGCCAGCTCATTTGCCGGACTGCAGACCTACGAGCAGTACTTC
CDR3: CASSFAGLQTYEQYF

J: TRBJ2-1
size: NA
V: TRBV18
D: TRBD2
DNA: TGTGCCAGCTCACCACCGCGGACTAGCGGGACCAATGAGCAGTTCTTC
CDR3: CASSPPRTSGTNEQFF

J: TRBJ1-5
size: NA
V: TRBV3-1/TRBV3-2
D: TRBD1
DNA: TGTGCCAGCAGCCTGGCAGGGGGCAGTCAGCCCCAGCATTTT
CDR3: CASSLAGGSQPQHF

J: TRBJ1-4
size: once
V: TRBV5-1
D: TRBD1
DNA: TGCGCCAGCAGGCAAGGGACAGGCGAAAAACTGTTTTTT
CDR3: CASRQGTGEKLFF

J: TRBJ2-5
size: NA
V: TRBV12-3/TRBV12-4
D: NA
DNA: TGTGCCAGCAGTTTCGGGGGGCGGGAGACCCAGTACTTC
CDR3: CASSFGGRETQYF